The rows below give T cell receptor beta chains drawn from one sample of a study of blood T cells in healthy people across ages. TCRdb reprocessed the 5' RACE reads with MiXCR, giving one entry per CDR3 protein. The sample holds 1.5 million to 2 million distinct CDR3 sequences, 39% seen once. The sequencing sample was made of blood. Receptors originate from a human donor in good health. The CDR3 runs from the conserved cysteine through the conserved F or W. Each record gives: clone size, V gene, J gene, D gene, CDR3 protein. D genes are given only for firm matches. Expanded clones are given a class, and other clones once, few, many or no size at all.

few,TRBV12-3/TRBV12-4,TRBJ2-7,.,CASSSAGFLTYEQYF
many,TRBV6-2/TRBV6-3,TRBJ2-2,.,CASRTFSDTGELFF
.,TRBV20-1,TRBJ1-2,.,CSARDQMGEGFGYTF
few,TRBV12-3/TRBV12-4,TRBJ1-2,TRBD1,CASGSGTGHGYTF
.,TRBV28,TRBJ2-4,.,CASSLPGVAKNIQYF
few,TRBV7-2,TRBJ1-6,.,CASSPEGGANSPLHF
.,TRBV7-2,TRBJ2-5,TRBD2,CASSLVASGGETQYF
.,TRBV24-1,TRBJ2-3,TRBD2,CATSDLSSGGRADTQYF
.,TRBV7-9,TRBJ2-6,.,CASSLEMSGANVLTF
.,TRBV4-3,TRBJ1-2,.,CASSQEGAGTFYGYTF
few,TRBV29-1,TRBJ2-3,.,CSVEVTGNPDTQYF
few,TRBV7-2,TRBJ2-7,.,CASSLGAQGYEQYF
.,TRBV5-1,TRBJ2-1,TRBD2,CASSLVLAGGDEQFF
.,TRBV7-2,TRBJ2-5,.,CASSLTSLTAGQYF
.,TRBV10-2,TRBJ2-3,.,CASRGGRGTTDTQYF
few,TRBV20-1,TRBJ2-7,.,CSASGAGRYYEQYF
.,TRBV18,TRBJ2-7,TRBD2,CASSGLAGVSSYEQYF
few,TRBV6-6,TRBJ2-1,TRBD2,CASSTPSGAVYNEQFF
few,TRBV6-1,TRBJ1-1,.,CASTGGGAYRGGGTEAFF
.,TRBV18,TRBJ2-7,.,CASSPHPPGGHYEQYF
.,TRBV2,TRBJ2-5,.,CASRAAGGVLVEEQYF
.,TRBV7-2,TRBJ2-7,.,CASSSKYEGEQYF
.,TRBV6-1,TRBJ2-2,.,CASRARDTRRDTGELFF
.,TRBV20-1,TRBJ2-5,.,CSANFETQYF
few,TRBV15,TRBJ2-1,.,CATSRVRTTTYGFDNEQFF
.,TRBV11-2,TRBJ2-7,TRBD1,CASSLAWDSSYEQYF
few,TRBV4-2,TRBJ2-7,.,CASSLTQGSDEQYF
.,TRBV10-3,TRBJ2-1,TRBD2,CAVRLARNEQFF
.,TRBV2,TRBJ2-5,TRBD2,CASSDVTSGGRETQYF
.,TRBV4-2,TRBJ2-1,TRBD2,CASSQSGGAFNEQFF
few,TRBV6-5,TRBJ1-6,TRBD1,CASRRDRGNSPLHF
.,TRBV5-1,TRBJ2-4,TRBD1,CASSARQGLSRNIQYF
.,TRBV20-1,TRBJ1-4,.,CSGGRGQGEKLFF
few,TRBV7-2,TRBJ1-2,.,CASRLDSRNYGYTF
.,TRBV12-3/TRBV12-4,TRBJ2-1,TRBD2,CASSSPGGGRVNEQFF
.,TRBV13,TRBJ1-2,.,CASSPTGGTEYGYTF
.,TRBV7-2,TRBJ1-2,TRBD1,CASSSYRGEDGYTF